The T cell receptor (beta chain) described here comes from a study of ipilimumab plus nivolumab after autologous stem cell transplantation (dated by TCRdb to about 2021). Context from the whole study: The median number of doses received by trial patients was four to six for ipilimumab and 8 or 9 for nivolumab. Both primary refractory and relapsed disease were represented in the DLBCL cohort, where 18-month progression-free survival was 85.7% and 28.6%, respectively. The trial enrolled patients with high-risk diffuse large B cell lymphoma, mature T cell lymphoma, or multiple myeloma undergoing autologous transplant. The intent-to-treat population of the trial consisted of under 40 patients.

Overall study outcomes, separate from this receptor: The authors concluded that, as post-transplant consolidation, combined checkpoint inhibition appeared tolerable. The authors stated that profiles of the T cell receptor repertoire, regulatory T cell phenotype and gut microbiota provided a biologic rationale for studying this approach further.

Checkpoint therapy began 14 to 28 days after autologous transplant, with ipilimumab given at 1 mg/kg intravenously on day 1 of selected weeks. Patients received nivolumab at 3 mg/kg intravenously on day 1 of weeks 1, 4, 7, 10, and every two weeks through week 26. The study was a Phase Ib clinical trial testing combined checkpoint inhibition with ipilimumab and nivolumab as consolidation after autologous stem cell transplantation. The protocol used for the library was the immunoSEQ multiplex PCR assay. The table comes from immuneACCESS by way of TCRdb, which keeps in-frame sequences with V and J called. Part of the clones is missing from these tables; in studies checked, under half for an unresolved V gene and the rest for unknown reasons. The sample has approximately 84,000 clones on record, over 80% of them singletons. The ten largest clones add up to 2% to 2.5% of the sample. As to this clone: Its antigen target is currently unknown. It has no much larger one-base neighbor in the sample; base qualities were not kept.

Source: PBMCs, taken in a trial of ipilimumab plus nivolumab as post-transplant consolidation. This TCR derives from a male donor with diffuse large B-cell lymphoma.

CDR3 region: CASSVDGRNSYNEQFF. The DNA sequence is given as TGTGCCAGCAGTGTGGATGGCAGAAACTCCTACAATGAGCAGTTCTTC. Here the chain combines TRBV6-1 and TRBJ2-1; confidence is insufficient to name the D gene. The germline V gene encodes CDR1 MNHNS and CDR2 SASEGT. The V end loses 4 bases and the J end loses 0 bases, and a stretch of 13 bases separates them. The cysteine opens and the phenylalanine closes a CDR3 of 16 amino acids. The read is trimmed to its CDR3 DNA, 48 bases read in frame from base 1.